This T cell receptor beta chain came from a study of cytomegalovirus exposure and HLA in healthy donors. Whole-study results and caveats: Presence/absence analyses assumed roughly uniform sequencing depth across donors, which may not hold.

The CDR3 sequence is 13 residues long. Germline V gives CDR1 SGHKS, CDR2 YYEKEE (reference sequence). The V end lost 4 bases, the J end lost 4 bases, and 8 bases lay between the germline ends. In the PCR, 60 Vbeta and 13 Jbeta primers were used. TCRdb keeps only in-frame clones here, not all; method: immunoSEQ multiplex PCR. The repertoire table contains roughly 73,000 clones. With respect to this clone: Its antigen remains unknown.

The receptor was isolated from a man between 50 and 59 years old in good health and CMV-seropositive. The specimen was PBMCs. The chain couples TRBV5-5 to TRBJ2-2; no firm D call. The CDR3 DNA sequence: TGTGCCAGCAGCCCCAGGCGCACCGGGGAGCTGTTTTTT. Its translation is CASSPRRTGELFF.